The 22 T cell receptor beta chains reported below all come from one sample, sequenced in a study of CD4 T cells in relation to SARS-CoV-2 and coronaviruses. The unexposed donors gave CD4+ T cells in about 2011-2018, prior to COVID-19. Sequenced by immunoSEQ multiplex PCR; TCRdb stores in-frame clones only, minus some. The sample holds roughly 63,000 clones, 94% seen once. The sample consisted of naive CD4+ T cells from PBMCs. This sample's subset: naive CD4+ T cells isolated by negative enrichment. The source is a human donor in good health.

The chain is built from TRBV7-3 and TRBJ2-7; 10 bases fit TRBD2. This CDR3 contains 15 residues. CDR1 and CDR2 from the germline V gene are SGHTA and FQGTGA. The V and J ends lost 5 bases and 6 bases, in that order; junction bases with no gene match: 10. The CDR3 DNA reads as TGTGCCAGCAGCGAGAACAGCGGGAGGGCCGGCGAGCAGTACTTC. It translates to CASSENSGRAGEQYF.

The rearrangement uses TRBV2 and TRBJ1-4; possible D gene TRBD1, 5 bases. The germline CDR1 and CDR2 sequences are SNHLY and FYNNEI. The CDR3 is 13 residues long. Trimming took off 10 bases at V and 8 bases at J, with 17 bases between the two ends. The CDR3 DNA sequence: TGTGCCATCCGGGGCGGCCGGGAAGAAAAACTGTTTTTT. Protein: CAIRGGREEKLFF.

The V and J genes are TRBV30 and TRBJ1-4; TRBD1 aligns across 9 bases. Per germline, CDR1 GTSNPN and CDR2 SVGIG (reference sequence). The CDR3 has 17 residues. The V segment lost 0 bases and the J segment 3 bases; nucleotides outside the gene matches: 8. Here the CDR3 DNA reads TGTGCCTGGAGTGTAAAGACAGGGGGACGTTCTAATGAAAAACTGTTTTTT. Translating it yields CAWSVKTGGRSNEKLFF.

Here the CDR3 DNA reads TGCGCCAGCAGCTCAACCTACGACCTAGCGGGACGGAATGAGCAGTTCTTC. Translation: CASSSTYDLAGRNEQFF. The chain has TRBV5-1 and TRBJ2-1, with 9 bases lining up with TRBD2. There are 17 residues in the CDR3. Germline CDR1 reads SGHRS; CDR2 reads YFSETQ. With 3 bases clipped from V and 7 bases from J, the junction kept 14 bases outside the gene matches. The full variable domain, with the rest looked up from reference TRBV5-1 and TRBJ2-1, is KAGVTQTPRYLIKTRGQQVTLSCSPISGHRSVSWYQQTPGQGLQFLFEYFSETQRNKGNFPGRFSGRQFSNSRSEMNVSTLELGDSALYLCASSSTYDLAGRNEQFFGPGTRLTVL.

The genes are TRBV11-2 and TRBJ2-1; D is uncertain. V lost 3 bases, J lost 8 bases, and 17 bases lay in between. The germline gives CDR1 SGHAT, CDR2 FQNNGV. CDR3 size: 15 residues. The CDR3 spells CASSFSQIMSDEQFF. CDR3 nucleotides: TGTGCCAGCAGCTTCTCACAGATTATGTCCGATGAGCAGTTCTTC.

The genes are TRBV7-8 and TRBJ2-1; D perhaps matches TRBD2 (6 bases). CDR1 and CDR2 from the germline V gene are SGHVS and FQNEAQ. The CDR3 runs 14 residues. Trimming left V 5 bases short and J 3 bases short, with 11 bases between. CDR3: CASSPRDFYNEQFF. In DNA form, the CDR3 reads TGTGCCAGCAGCCCCCGGGACTTCTACAATGAGCAGTTCTTC.

V is TRBV7-2 and J is TRBJ2-3; 8 bases agree with TRBD2. This CDR3 comprises 17 residues. From germline, CDR1 is SGHTA and CDR2 FQGNSA. Losses at the gene ends were 6 bases for V and 3 bases for J; bases not matched to a gene: 14. CDR3 sequence: CASRPPTAGLVTDTQYF. In nucleotides, the CDR3 is TGTGCCAGCAGACCCCCAACCGCGGGACTAGTAACAGATACGCAGTATTTT.

This chain joins TRBV5-1 and TRBJ2-5, with D perhaps matching TRBD1 or TRBD2 (5 bases each). The CDR3 is made up of 17 amino acids. The V gene lost 4 bases and the J gene lost 1 base, with 20 bases spanning the gap. Germline CDR1 is SGHRS and CDR2 is YFSETQ. The CDR3 DNA sequence: TGCGCCAGCAGCACTTGGAAGGTGAGGGGCCTCCAAGAGACCCAGTACTTC. This sequence encodes CASSTWKVRGLQETQYF.

The V gene is TRBV7-2, the J gene TRBJ2-2; D possibly corresponds to TRBD2 (5 bases). CDR3 length: 16 amino acids. V gave up 5 bases and J gave up 0 bases, with 13 bases separating them. Germline loops: CDR1 SGHTA, CDR2 FQGNSA. CDR3 sequence (DNA): TGTGCCAGCAGCCCCATGGGAGCGGCGAACACCGGGGAGCTGTTTTTT. Protein sequence: CASSPMGAANTGELFF. The whole variable domain, filled in from reference TRBV7-2 and TRBJ2-2, reads GAGVSQSPSNKVTEKGKDVELRCDPISGHTALYWYRQSLGQGLEFLIYFQGNSAPDKSGLPSDRFSAERTGGSVSTLTIQRTQQEDSAVYLCASSPMGAANTGELFFGEGSRLTVL.

This clone has just a few counts. This chain uses TRBV7-9 with TRBJ1-5; maybe TRBD1 (5 bases). The CDR3 sequence is 15 residues long. The V gene's germline CDR1 is SEHNR and CDR2 FQNEAQ (reference sequence). V lost 1 base to trimming and J lost 2 bases, with 9 bases between them. The CDR3 region is CASSLEGGGNQPQHF. In DNA form, the CDR3 reads TGTGCCAGCAGCTTAGAAGGAGGGGGCAATCAGCCCCAGCATTTT.

The chain links TRBV28 to TRBJ2-2; weak D call: TRBD2 (6 bases). The CDR3 covers 12 residues. Germline V gene sequence: CDR1 MDHEN, CDR2 SYDVKM. The V end was cut by 5 bases, the J end by 9 bases, with 10 bases between. CDR3 sequence: CASSIAGWELFF. The CDR3 DNA sequence: TGTGCCAGCAGTATTGCGGGGTGGGAGCTGTTTTTT.

This clone was detected a few times. V and J are TRBV5-4 and TRBJ2-5; a possible D gene is TRBD1 (5 bases). The CDR3 runs 14 residues. The germline V and J ends were trimmed by 2 bases and 4 bases, with 12 bases remaining between them. Per germline, CDR1 SGHNT and CDR2 YYREEE (reference sequence). The CDR3 DNA follows: TGTGCCAGCAGCTTCAGGGCAGGGCGAGAGACCCAGTACTTC. It encodes CASSFRAGRETQYF.

The chain links TRBV15 to TRBJ2-5; TRBD2 aligns across 9 bases. The CDR3 has 16 residues. J lost 4 bases, V lost 3 bases, and 9 bases had no gene match. Germline V gives CDR1 LNHNV, CDR2 YYDKDF (reference sequence). The CDR3: CATSSQPGLALETQYF. CDR3 DNA sequence: TGTGCCACCAGCAGCCAACCGGGACTAGCCTTAGAGACCCAGTACTTC.

V usage is TRBV19 and J usage is TRBJ1-1; the D is unclear. The CDR3 has 9 amino acids. V gave up 8 bases and J gave up 5 bases, with 3 bases separating them. Germline CDR1 and CDR2: LNHDA and SQIVND (reference sequence). As DNA, the CDR3 is TGTGCCAGTGGGACTGAAGCTTTCTTT. Protein: CASGTEAFF.

The chain couples TRBV4-1 to TRBJ1-1, with TRBD1 as a possible D gene (5 bases). V was shortened by 1 base and J by 5 bases, with 17 bases between the two germline ends. The CDR3 spans 16 residues. Germline loops: CDR1 MGHRA, CDR2 YSYEKL. CDR3 DNA sequence: TGCGCCAGCAGCCAAGGGCGGAGGGGAGTCGGTACTGAAGCTTTCTTT. This translates into CASSQGRRGVGTEAFF.

This clone has a single count. V and J are TRBV25-1 and TRBJ2-7; 13 bases are a match to TRBD2. Trimming cost V 6 bases and J 6 bases; bases outside gene matches: 8. Germline assignment: CDR1 MGHDK and CDR2 SYGVNS. The CDR3 is 15 residues long. This chain's CDR3 is CASSKAGLAGFEQYF. CDR3 nucleotide sequence: TGTGCCAGCAGCAAAGCGGGACTAGCGGGATTCGAGCAGTACTTC.

V gene TRBV7-2 combines with J gene TRBJ2-1; 8 positions match TRBD2. The CDR3 consists of 15 residues. Losses at the gene ends were 6 bases for V and 5 bases for J; bases not matched to a gene: 9. Germline CDR1 SGHTA, CDR2 FQGNSA. The CDR3 sequence: CASSRRVAGNNEQFF. The CDR3 DNA reads TGTGCCAGCAGTAGACGGGTAGCGGGGAACAATGAGCAGTTCTTC.

Regarding this clone: At one end, the junction sequence differs from germline, possibly due to a read error. The chain employs TRBV20-1 and TRBJ2-4, with TRBD2 matching 7 bases. The CDR3 extends over 10 amino acids. Germline CDR1 reads DFQATT; CDR2 reads SNEGSKA (reference sequence). CDR3 coding DNA: TGCAGTGCTAGCAGAGGACTAGGGCACTTC. It specifies CSASRGLGHF.

V usage is TRBV6-5 and J usage is TRBJ1-5; D perhaps matches TRBD1 (6 bases). The V end lost 2 bases, the J end lost 7 bases, and 12 bases lay between the germline ends. The CDR3 runs to 14 residues. Germline assignment: CDR1 MNHEY and CDR2 SVGAGI. The CDR3 sequence: CASSYGGGRQPQHF. CDR3 nucleotide sequence: TGTGCCAGCAGTTACGGGGGGGGCCGACAGCCCCAGCATTTT.

The chain is built from TRBV28 and TRBJ2-1, with TRBD2 matching over 9 bases. Germline-derived CDR1 and CDR2 are MDHEN and SYDVKM. CDR3 length: 19 amino acids. Trimming at V came to 7 bases and at J to 8 bases, leaving 24 bases not matched to a gene. CDR3 coding DNA: TGTGCCAGCATCATAATGGGGACTAGCCCTTCTCAGACGTTCGATGAGCAGTTCTTC. Its translation: CASIIMGTSPSQTFDEQFF.

CDR3 bases: TGTGCCAGCAGTCTAGTCTCTGGAAACACCATATATTTT. Amino acids: CASSLVSGNTIYF. The chain carries TRBV14 and TRBJ1-3; no clear D gene. Deletions cut 6 bases from V and 0 bases from J, with 6 bases between. Germline CDR1 is SGHDN and CDR2 is FVKESK. The CDR3 runs 13 residues.

This chain uses TRBV3-1 (or the pseudogene TRBV3-2) with TRBJ1-2; no reliable D call. The CDR3 consists of 11 residues. Trimming cost V 5 bases and J 1 base, with 2 bases left between them. Per the germline V gene, CDR1 is LGHDT and CDR2 is YNNKEL (reference sequence). CDR3 residues: CASSFNYGYTF. In DNA form, the CDR3 reads TGTGCCAGCAGCTTTAACTATGGCTACACCTTC.